This TCR beta chain was identified in a study of T cells in Graves' hyperthyroidism and ophthalmopathy. Study results and caveats: Also found in blood were most expanded thyroid clonotypes above 0.001. A median around six months before onset, the model predicted ophthalmopathy.

This clonotype came up a few times. Its target is unknown. The CDR3 regions of TCR beta were amplified from RNA transcripts. First-round RT-PCR targeting the TCR CDR3 was performed with the HTBI primer set. TCRdb independently ran MiXCR on the multiplex PCR reads; one entry per CDR3 protein. The sample includes about 380,000 distinct CDR3 sequences, about 18% of them seen just once. CDR1 is LGHDT, CDR2 YNNKEL, per germline (reference sequence). This CDR3 has 18 residues. V was trimmed by 1 base and J by 0 bases, leaving 15 bases between them. This clonotype was obtained from a man between 18 and 35 years old with Graves' ophthalmopathy. The chain combines TRBV3-1 with TRBJ1-4, with D hard to call. Material for sequencing was blood. CDR3 residues: CASSQGQDPMATNEKLFF. DNA of the CDR3: TGTGCCAGCAGCCAAGGTCAGGACCCCATGGCAACTAATGAAAAACTGTTTTTT. Together with reference TRBV3-1 and TRBJ1-4, the CDR3 gives the full variable domain: DTAVSQTPKYLVTQMGNDKSIKCEQNLGHDTMYWYKQDSKKFLKIMFSYNNKELIINETVPNRFSPKSPDKAHLNLHINSLELGDSAVYFCASSQGQDPMATNEKLFFGSGTQLSVL.